These 20 T cell receptor beta chains were all obtained from the same sample, sequenced in a study of T cell changes during pregnancy in multiple sclerosis. The data were produced by immunoSEQ multiplex PCR, yet TCRdb's version contains in-frame clones alone and is incomplete. The sample shows approximately 34,000 clones, 90% of them seen only once. Source: CD8+ T cells from peripheral blood mononuclear cells, taken in the first trimester of pregnancy. The receptors were sampled from a female donor with multiple sclerosis, enrolled in a pregnancy study.

This chain joins TRBV10-3 and TRBJ2-5, with 7 bases identical to TRBD1. CDR1 and CDR2 from the germline V gene are ENHRY and SYGVKD. This CDR3 has 15 amino acids. J was trimmed by 1 base and V by 5 bases; bases with no gene match: 7. This CDR3 reads CAISRSAGGQETQYF. CDR3 nucleotide sequence: TGTGCCATCAGTCGCTCCGCAGGGGGCCAAGAGACCCAGTACTTC.

The chain recombines TRBV19 with TRBJ2-1; perhaps TRBD1 as D (7 bases). The CDR3 totals 16 residues. Germline V gene lookup returns CDR1 LNHDA and CDR2 SQIVND (reference sequence). V was cut by 7 bases and J by 7 bases, with 23 bases left in between. CDR3 DNA: TGTGCCAGTACCATAGAAGCACGACAGGGAGGAAATGAGCAGTTCTTC. Its translation: CASTIEARQGGNEQFF.

The V and J genes are TRBV4-2 and TRBJ2-1; the D gene is possibly TRBD2 (6 bases). Germline V gene sequence: CDR1 LGHNA, CDR2 YNFKEQ. V was pared by 4 bases and J by 1 base, with 11 bases between. CDR3 length: 15 amino acids. CDR3 protein: CASSREDYSYNEQFF. The DNA for the CDR3 is TGTGCCAGCAGCCGGGAGGACTATTCCTACAATGAGCAGTTCTTC.

The genes are TRBV9 and TRBJ1-5; 8 positions agree with TRBD1. V shed 3 bases, J shed 5 bases, and the junction held 7 bases outside the gene matches. There are 15 residues in the CDR3. Germline V gene sequence: CDR1 SGDLS, CDR2 YYNGEE. This CDR3 reads CASSETGDPYQPQHF. CDR3 in DNA: TGTGCCAGCAGCGAGACAGGGGATCCGTATCAGCCCCAGCATTTT.

The V gene is TRBV18, the J gene TRBJ2-2; D may be TRBD1 (5 bases). Trimming took 8 bases from V and 4 from J, leaving 8 bases between them. Germline CDR1 KGHSH, CDR2 LQKENI. The CDR3 consists of 12 residues. The CDR3 loop reads CASPRVTGELFF. Written as DNA, the CDR3 is TGTGCCAGCCCCAGGGTCACCGGGGAGCTGTTTTTT.

The chain is built from TRBV7-9 and TRBJ2-1; 16 nucleotides match TRBD2. The CDR3 has 15 amino acids. Looked up from germline, CDR1 is SEHNR and CDR2 is FQNEAQ (reference sequence). The V segment lost 8 bases and the J segment 8 bases; nucleotides outside the gene matches: 6. The DNA for the CDR3 is TGTGCCAGCGGGGGGACTAGCGGGAGGGCCGATGAGCAGTTCTTC. Translating it yields CASGGTSGRADEQFF.

The V gene is TRBV2, the J gene TRBJ1-5; D is undetermined. The CDR3 is made up of 12 amino acids. CDR1 is SNHLY and CDR2 is FYNNEI in the germline V gene. Trimming removed 7 bases at V and 4 bases at J, with 8 bases between. This chain's CDR3 is CASKTPNQPQHF. The CDR3 DNA follows: TGTGCCAGCAAGACACCTAATCAGCCCCAGCATTTT.

The table lists this clone with a few counts. The V and J genes are TRBV2 and TRBJ2-3; D is perhaps TRBD2 (7 bases). V shed 3 bases and J shed 10 bases, with 23 bases lying between them. CDR3 length: 16 amino acids. CDR1 is SNHLY and CDR2 is FYNNEI in the germline V gene. The CDR3 sequence is CASSDLGGLAPESQYF. Written as DNA, the CDR3 is TGTGCCAGCAGTGATCTGGGGGGGCTAGCACCCGAGTCGCAGTATTTT.

This clone was counted once. The rearrangement joins TRBV2 to TRBJ2-1; D might be TRBD1 (6 bases). V shed 11 bases and J shed 1 base, with 9 bases lying between them. The CDR3 covers 12 residues. Germline CDR1 and CDR2: SNHLY and FYNNEI. The CDR3 spells CASQGSYNEQFF. The CDR3 coding sequence is TGTGCCTCCCAGGGGTCCTACAATGAGCAGTTCTTC.

This clone was seen just once. The V and J genes are TRBV7-9 and TRBJ2-2; 10 nucleotides align to TRBD2. The V gene's germline CDR1 is SEHNR and CDR2 FQNEAQ (reference sequence). This CDR3 comprises 18 residues. After removal of 4 bases from V and 2 bases from J, the junction contained 10 bases not matched to a gene. CDR3 nucleotide sequence: TGTGCCAGCAGCTCCGCCGGGGCTAGCGGGAGCAACACCGGGGAGCTGTTTTTT. This sequence encodes CASSSAGASGSNTGELFF.

In regard to this clone: Other DNA variants within this sample encode the same CDR3. The chain links TRBV27 to TRBJ2-7; 10 bases agree with TRBD2. CDR1 is MNHEY and CDR2 is SMNVEV in the germline V gene (reference sequence). Trimming cost V 6 bases and J 3 bases; bases outside gene matches: 8. The CDR3 consists of 15 residues. Here the CDR3 DNA reads TGTGCCAGCAGCCTCCTCCGGACTAGCGGCTACGAGCAGTACTTC. It encodes CASSLLRTSGYEQYF.

V usage is TRBV4-2 and J usage is TRBJ2-5; possibly TRBD2 for D (5 bases). Trimming took off 0 bases at V and 2 bases at J, with 7 bases between the two ends. This CDR3 has 14 residues. Per the germline V gene, CDR1 is LGHNA and CDR2 is YNFKEQ. CDR3: CASSQEGRQETQYF. CDR3 bases: TGTGCCAGCAGCCAAGAGGGGAGACAAGAGACCCAGTACTTC.

The V call is TRBV9, the J call TRBJ2-1, with TRBD1 matching 8 bases. The trim removed 4 bases at V and 9 bases at J, leaving 6 bases unmatched. Germline CDR1 SGDLS, CDR2 YYNGEE. The CDR3 is 13 amino acids. The CDR3 loop reads CASSTFDRGEQFF. The CDR3 nucleotides are TGTGCCAGCAGCACCTTTGACAGGGGTGAGCAGTTCTTC.

V is TRBV15 and J is TRBJ1-2, with D hard to call. Germline values: CDR1 LNHNV, CDR2 YYDKDF (reference sequence). Trimming took 0 bases from V and 2 from J, leaving 7 bases between them. This CDR3 region has 14 residues. The CDR3 loop is CATSRDRQNYGYTF. CDR3 nucleotides: TGTGCCACCAGCAGAGATCGACAAAACTATGGCTACACCTTC. Looking up the rest from reference TRBV15 and TRBJ1-2 gives the full variable domain: DAMVIQNPRYQVTQFGKPVTLSCSQTLNHNVMYWYQQKSSQAPKLLFHYYDKDFNNEADTPDNFQSRRPNTSFCFLDIRSPGLGDTAMYLCATSRDRQNYGYTFGSGTRLTVV.

As DNA, the CDR3 is TGTGCCAGCAGTTACGGCGGGAGGGCCGCCGGCAATGAGCAGTTCTTC. This codes for CASSYGGRAAGNEQFF. The chain carries TRBV6-5 and TRBJ2-1, with 9 bases aligning to TRBD2. Per germline, CDR1 MNHEY and CDR2 SVGAGI. The CDR3 sequence is 16 residues long. J was trimmed by 6 bases and V by 2 bases; bases with no gene match: 8.

The chain carries TRBV29-1 and TRBJ2-7; perhaps TRBD2 as D (5 bases). Per the germline V gene, CDR1 is SQVTM and CDR2 is ANQGSEA. V shed 5 bases and J shed 3 bases, with 14 bases lying between them. CDR3 size: 13 residues. The CDR3 bases are TGCAGCGTTCTGGACCCTGACTACTACGAGCAGTACTTC. The encoded protein is CSVLDPDYYEQYF.

The chain employs TRBV4-1 and TRBJ2-1; TRBD1 matches 11 bases. Germline V gene sequence: CDR1 MGHRA, CDR2 YSYEKL. This CDR3 region has 17 residues. Trimming at V came to 2 bases and at J to 1 base, leaving 4 bases not matched to a gene. The CDR3 spells CASSQRTGGASYNEQFF. For the CDR3, the DNA is TGCGCCAGCAGCCAACGGACAGGGGGCGCGTCCTACAATGAGCAGTTCTTC.

The rearrangement links TRBV7-6 to TRBJ1-1; 9 bases match TRBD1. The V gene's germline CDR1 is SGHVS and CDR2 FNYEAQ. Trimming cost V 2 bases and J 11 bases; bases outside gene matches: 27. This CDR3 has 20 amino acids. CDR3 sequence reads: CASSLNPYRGHRGGWRGAFF. CDR3 coding DNA: TGTGCCAGCAGCTTAAATCCTTACAGGGGGCATAGAGGCGGTTGGAGAGGGGCTTTCTTT.

This chain uses TRBV7-9 with TRBJ2-1, with TRBD2 matching 8 bases. Germline values: CDR1 SEHNR, CDR2 FQNEAQ (reference sequence). V dropped 5 bases and J dropped 6; count of bases not matched to a gene: 9. The CDR3 totals 15 residues. This CDR3 is CASSPTGRAVNEQFF. DNA of the CDR3: TGTGCCAGCAGCCCTACCGGGAGGGCCGTCAATGAGCAGTTCTTC.

The chain is built from TRBV9 and TRBJ2-5, with D perhaps matching TRBD1 (5 bases). The CDR3 length is 15 residues. CDR1 SGDLS and CDR2 YYNGEE come from the germline V gene. Trimming took 3 bases from V and 4 from J, leaving 16 bases between them. The CDR3: CASSADRFGLETQYF. DNA for the CDR3: TGTGCCAGCAGCGCCGACAGATTTGGTTTAGAGACCCAGTACTTC. Based on the CDR3 plus reference TRBV9 and TRBJ2-5, the full variable domain is DSGVTQTPKHLITATGQRVTLRCSPRSGDLSVYWYQQSLDQGLQFLIQYYNGEERAKGNILERFSAQQFPDLHSELNLSSLELGDSALYFCASSADRFGLETQYFGPGTRLLVL.